Here is one TCR beta chain with its context. Antigen unknown. The data derive from a study of cytomegalovirus exposure and HLA in healthy donors. Study information: HLA-typed donors contributed 65 million to 85 million unique TCRs, which were held in an early data release.

The donors (healthy individuals) were bone marrow donors. It was with 60 Vbeta and 13 Jbeta primers that the PCR ran. Clones were sequenced by immunoSEQ multiplex PCR, and TCRdb holds only the in-frame ones, with some missing. The sample lists 97,000 or so clones; 63% were seen once. General study points: Cytomegalovirus association was assigned to more than 150 TCR beta chains. When analyzed later, the rates of TCR association showed variation by HLA locus, with DRB1 the most and HLA-C the fewest.

Sequencing input: PBMCs. The TCR was taken from a human donor in good health.

CDR3 amino acids: CATSRERAGSTDTQYF. DNA for the CDR3: TGTGCCACCAGCAGGGAAAGAGCGGGAAGCACAGATACGCAGTATTTT. This chain joins TRBV15 and TRBJ2-3, with 7 bases aligning to TRBD2. Germline V CDR1 and CDR2: LNHNV, YYDKDF (reference sequence). This CDR3 has 16 amino acids. V lost 3 bases, J lost 0 bases, and 6 bases stayed unmatched. Full variable domain (outside the CDR3, taken from reference TRBV15 and TRBJ2-3): DAMVIQNPRYQVTQFGKPVTLSCSQTLNHNVMYWYQQKSSQAPKLLFHYYDKDFNNEADTPDNFQSRRPNTSFCFLDIRSPGLGDTAMYLCATSRERAGSTDTQYFGPGTRLTVL.